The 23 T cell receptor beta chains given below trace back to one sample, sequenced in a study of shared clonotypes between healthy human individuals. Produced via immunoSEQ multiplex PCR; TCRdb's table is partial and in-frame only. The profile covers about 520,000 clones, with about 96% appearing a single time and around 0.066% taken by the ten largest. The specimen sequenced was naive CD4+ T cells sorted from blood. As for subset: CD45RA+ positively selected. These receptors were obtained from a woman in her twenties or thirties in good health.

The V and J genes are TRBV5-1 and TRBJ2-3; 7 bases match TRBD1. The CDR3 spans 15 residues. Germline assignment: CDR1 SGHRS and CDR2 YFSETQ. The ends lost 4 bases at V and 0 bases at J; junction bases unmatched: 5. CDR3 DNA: TGCGCCAGCAGCCAAGGGGGCTTGAGCACAGATACGCAGTATTTT. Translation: CASSQGGLSTDTQYF.

CDR3 in amino acids: CASSLAGVGETQYF. The CDR3 DNA follows: TGTGCCAGCAGCTTAGCGGGAGTCGGTGAGACCCAGTACTTC. V gene TRBV7-7 combines with J gene TRBJ2-5; D may be TRBD2 (5 bases). Germline CDR1 reads SSHAT; CDR2 reads FNYEAQ (reference sequence). V was trimmed by 0 bases and J by 5 bases, leaving 10 bases between them. This CDR3 region has 14 residues.

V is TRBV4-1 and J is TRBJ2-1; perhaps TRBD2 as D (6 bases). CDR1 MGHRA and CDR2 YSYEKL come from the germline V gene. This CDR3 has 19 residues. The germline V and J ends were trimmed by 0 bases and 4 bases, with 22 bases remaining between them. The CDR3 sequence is CASSQDVSPAASVYNEQFF. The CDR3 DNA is TGCGCCAGCAGCCAAGATGTCTCCCCAGCGGCTAGCGTGTACAATGAGCAGTTCTTC.

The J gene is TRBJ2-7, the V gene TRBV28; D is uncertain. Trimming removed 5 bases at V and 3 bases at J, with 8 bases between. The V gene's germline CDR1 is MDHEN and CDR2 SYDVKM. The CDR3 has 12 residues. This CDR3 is CASSGESYEQYF. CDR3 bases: TGTGCCAGCAGTGGAGAGAGCTACGAGCAGTACTTC. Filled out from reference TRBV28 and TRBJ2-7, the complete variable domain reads DVKVTQSSRYLVKRTGEKVFLECVQDMDHENMFWYRQDPGLGLRLIYFSYDVKMKEKGDIPEGYSVSREKKERFSLILESASTNQTSMYLCASSGESYEQYFGPGTRLTVT.

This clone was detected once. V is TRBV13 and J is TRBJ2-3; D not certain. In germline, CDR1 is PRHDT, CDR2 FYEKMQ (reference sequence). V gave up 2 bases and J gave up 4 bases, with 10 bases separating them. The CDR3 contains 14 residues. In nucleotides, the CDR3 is TGTGCCAGCAGCTTAAAGTCGGTGGCAGATACGCAGTATTTT. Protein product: CASSLKSVADTQYF.

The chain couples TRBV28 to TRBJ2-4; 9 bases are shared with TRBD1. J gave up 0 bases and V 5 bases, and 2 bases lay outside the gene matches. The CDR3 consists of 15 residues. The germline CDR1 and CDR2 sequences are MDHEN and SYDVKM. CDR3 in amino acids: CASSTGGAAKNIQYF. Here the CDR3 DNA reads TGTGCCAGCAGTACAGGGGGCGCAGCCAAAAACATTCAGTACTTC.

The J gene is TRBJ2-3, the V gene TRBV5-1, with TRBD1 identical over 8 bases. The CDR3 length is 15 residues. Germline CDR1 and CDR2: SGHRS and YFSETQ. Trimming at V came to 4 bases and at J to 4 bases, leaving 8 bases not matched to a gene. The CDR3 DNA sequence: TGCGCCAGCAGCCCGGACAGGGAAGTACCAGATACGCAGTATTTT. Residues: CASSPDREVPDTQYF.

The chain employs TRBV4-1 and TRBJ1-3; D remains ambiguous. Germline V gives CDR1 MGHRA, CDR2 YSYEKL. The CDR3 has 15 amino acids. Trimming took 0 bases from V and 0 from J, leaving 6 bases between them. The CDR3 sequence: CASSQDWASGNTIYF. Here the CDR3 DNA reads TGCGCCAGCAGCCAAGATTGGGCCTCTGGAAACACCATATATTTT.

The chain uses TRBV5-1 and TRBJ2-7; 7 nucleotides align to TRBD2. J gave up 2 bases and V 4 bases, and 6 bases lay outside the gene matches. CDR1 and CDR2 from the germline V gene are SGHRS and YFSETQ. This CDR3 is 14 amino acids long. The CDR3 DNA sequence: TGCGCCAGCAGCATGTGGGAGGGGACCTACGAGCAGTACTTC. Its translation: CASSMWEGTYEQYF.

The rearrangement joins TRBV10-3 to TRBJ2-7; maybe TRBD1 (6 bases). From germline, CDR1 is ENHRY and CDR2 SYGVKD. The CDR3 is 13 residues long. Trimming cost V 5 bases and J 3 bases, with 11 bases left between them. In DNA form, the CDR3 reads TGTGCCATCAGTAGCCGGGACAACTACGAGCAGTACTTC. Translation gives CAISSRDNYEQYF.

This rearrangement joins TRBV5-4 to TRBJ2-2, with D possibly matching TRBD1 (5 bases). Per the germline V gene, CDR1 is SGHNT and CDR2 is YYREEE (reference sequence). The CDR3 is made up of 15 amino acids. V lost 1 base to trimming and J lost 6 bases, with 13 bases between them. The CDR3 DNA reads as TGTGCCAGCAGCTTGAAGCAGGGTCGGCCCGGGGAGCTGTTTTTT. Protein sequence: CASSLKQGRPGELFF. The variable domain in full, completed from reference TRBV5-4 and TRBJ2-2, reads ETGVTQSPTHLIKTRGQQVTLRCSSQSGHNTVSWYQQALGQGPQFIFQYYREEENGRGNFPPRFSGLQFPNYSSELNVNALELDDSALYLCASSLKQGRPGELFFGEGSRLTVL.

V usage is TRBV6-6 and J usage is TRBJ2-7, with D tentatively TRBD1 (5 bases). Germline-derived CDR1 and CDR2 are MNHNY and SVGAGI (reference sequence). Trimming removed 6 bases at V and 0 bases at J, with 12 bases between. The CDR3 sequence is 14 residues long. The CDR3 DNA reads TGTGCCAGCAGACAAACAGGAAACTCCTACGAGCAGTACTTC. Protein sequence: CASRQTGNSYEQYF.

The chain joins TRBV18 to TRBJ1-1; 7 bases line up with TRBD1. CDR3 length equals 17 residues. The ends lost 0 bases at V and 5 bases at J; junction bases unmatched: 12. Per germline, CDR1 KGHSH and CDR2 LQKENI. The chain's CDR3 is CASSPPLTGQDRTEAFF. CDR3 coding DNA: TGTGCCAGCTCACCACCGCTCACCGGACAGGATCGGACTGAAGCTTTCTTT.

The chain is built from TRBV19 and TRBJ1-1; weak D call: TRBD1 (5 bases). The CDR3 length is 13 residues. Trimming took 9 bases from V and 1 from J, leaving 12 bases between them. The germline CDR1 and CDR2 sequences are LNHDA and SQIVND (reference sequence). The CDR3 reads CASSTGENTEAFF. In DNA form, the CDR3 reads TGTGCCAGCTCCACGGGGGAGAACACTGAAGCTTTCTTT.

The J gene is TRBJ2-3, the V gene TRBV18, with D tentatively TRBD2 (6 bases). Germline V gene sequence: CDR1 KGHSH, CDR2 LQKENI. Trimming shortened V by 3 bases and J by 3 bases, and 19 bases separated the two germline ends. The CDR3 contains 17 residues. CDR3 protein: CASSPSVRGTGTDTQYF. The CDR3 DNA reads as TGTGCCAGCTCACCCTCAGTTCGCGGGACTGGGACAGATACGCAGTATTTT.

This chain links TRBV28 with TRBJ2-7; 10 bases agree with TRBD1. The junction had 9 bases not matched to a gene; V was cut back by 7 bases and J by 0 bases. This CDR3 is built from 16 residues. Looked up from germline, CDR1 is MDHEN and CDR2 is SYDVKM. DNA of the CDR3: TGTGCCAGCAAATACGGACAGGGGGTTTACTCCTACGAGCAGTACTTC. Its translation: CASKYGQGVYSYEQYF.

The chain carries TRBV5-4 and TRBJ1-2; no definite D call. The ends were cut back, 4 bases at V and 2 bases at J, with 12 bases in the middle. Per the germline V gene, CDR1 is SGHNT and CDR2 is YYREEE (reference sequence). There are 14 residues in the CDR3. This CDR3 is CASSIDILNYGYTF. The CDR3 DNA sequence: TGTGCCAGCAGCATTGACATTTTAAACTATGGCTACACCTTC.

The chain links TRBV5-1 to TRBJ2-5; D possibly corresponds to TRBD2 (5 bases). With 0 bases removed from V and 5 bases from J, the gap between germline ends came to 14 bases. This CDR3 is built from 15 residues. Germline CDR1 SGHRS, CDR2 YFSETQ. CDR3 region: CASSLGGDAWETQYF. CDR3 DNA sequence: TGCGCCAGCAGCTTGGGGGGAGATGCGTGGGAGACCCAGTACTTC.

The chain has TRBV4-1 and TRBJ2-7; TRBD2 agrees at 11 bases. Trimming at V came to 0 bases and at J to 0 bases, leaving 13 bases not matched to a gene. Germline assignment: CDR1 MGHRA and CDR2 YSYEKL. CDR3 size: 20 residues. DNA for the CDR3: TGCGCCAGCAGCCAAGATCGGGGGATAGCGGGAGGGCCGAGCTCCTACGAGCAGTACTTC. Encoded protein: CASSQDRGIAGGPSSYEQYF.

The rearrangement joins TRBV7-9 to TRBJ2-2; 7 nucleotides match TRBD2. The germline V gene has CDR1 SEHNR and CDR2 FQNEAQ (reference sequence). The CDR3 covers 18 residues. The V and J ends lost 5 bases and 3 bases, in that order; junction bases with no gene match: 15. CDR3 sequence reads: CASSQRASGISDTGELFF. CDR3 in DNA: TGTGCCAGCAGCCAAAGGGCCAGCGGGATTTCGGACACCGGGGAGCTGTTTTTT. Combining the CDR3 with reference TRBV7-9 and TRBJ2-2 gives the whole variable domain DTGVSQNPRHKITKRGQNVTFRCDPISEHNRLYWYRQTLGQGPEFLTYFQNEAQLEKSRLLSDRFSAERPKGSFSTLEIQRTEQGDSAMYLCASSQRASGISDTGELFFGEGSRLTVL.

The CDR3 loop reads CASSQRGSSYNEQFF. The DNA for the CDR3 is TGTGCCAGCAGCCAACGGGGGAGCTCCTACAATGAGCAGTTCTTC. The chain joins TRBV7-9 to TRBJ2-1; possibly TRBD2 for D (6 bases). The CDR3 totals 15 residues. Germline V gene sequence: CDR1 SEHNR, CDR2 FQNEAQ (reference sequence). Trimming removed 5 bases at V and 0 bases at J, with 11 bases between.

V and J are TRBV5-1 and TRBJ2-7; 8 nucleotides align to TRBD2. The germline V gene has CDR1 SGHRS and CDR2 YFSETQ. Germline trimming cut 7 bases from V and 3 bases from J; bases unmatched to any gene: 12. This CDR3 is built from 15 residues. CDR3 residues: CASGHLSGTGYEQYF. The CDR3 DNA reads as TGCGCCAGCGGACATCTTAGCGGGACCGGCTACGAGCAGTACTTC.

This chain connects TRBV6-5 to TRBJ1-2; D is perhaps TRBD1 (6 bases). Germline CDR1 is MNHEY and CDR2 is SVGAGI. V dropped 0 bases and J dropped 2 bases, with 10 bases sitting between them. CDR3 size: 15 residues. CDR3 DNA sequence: TGTGCCAGCAGTTACTCGACAGGAGGGAACTATGGCTACACCTTC. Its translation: CASSYSTGGNYGYTF.